One sample yielded the 3 T cell receptor beta chains listed below, sequenced in a study of CD8+CD57+ T cells in acquired aplastic anemia. Genomic DNA, serving as template, underwent TCR beta VDJ and CDR3 profiling. TCRdb passed the reads through MiXCR, listing each CDR3 protein once. Of some 200,000 distinct CDR3 sequences detected, 34% appear once; the ten largest clones hold 1% to 1.3%. The sequenced sample was sorted CD4+, CD8+, or CD8+CD57+ T cells (not recorded which) from PBMCs. These receptors came from a human donor in good health, serving as a control.

This clonotype was detected a few times. The chain uses TRBV6-1 and TRBJ2-2; 8 bases line up with TRBD1. Germline V CDR1 and CDR2: MNHNS, SASEGT. J was trimmed by 4 bases and V by 6 bases; bases with no gene match: 1. The CDR3 is 13 residues long. The CDR3 here is CASSGQGTGELFF. The DNA for the CDR3 is TGTGCCAGCAGCGGACAGGGCACCGGGGAGCTGTTTTTT.

This chain uses TRBV6-5 with TRBJ1-1; D call uncertain. The V gene lost 2 bases and the J gene lost 3 bases, with 10 bases spanning the gap. This CDR3 has 14 amino acids. The germline gives CDR1 MNHEY, CDR2 SVGAGI. CDR3 in amino acids: CASSYGYRYTEAFF. CDR3 nucleotides: TGTGCCAGCAGTTACGGGTATCGCTACACTGAAGCTTTCTTT.

Notes on this clonotype: This may arise from a read error, as a much more abundant clone is one base away. The chain combines TRBV12-3 or TRBV12-4 with TRBJ2-7; D remains ambiguous. CDR3 length: 14 residues. Trimming stripped 9 bases from V and 9 bases from J, with 24 bases between. CDR3 region: CASKVTTLSSGQYF. The CDR3 DNA sequence: TGTGCCAGTAAGGTCACAACGCTATCCTCCGGGCAGTACTTC.